This TCR beta chain was identified in a study of blood T cell repertoires in COVID-19. Whole-study context: COVID-19 samples from acute and convalescent phases originated in the United States, Italy and Spain. From T cells, B-cell-depleted T cells, or PBMCs came the material, which was cDNA or gDNA.

Methods used by the authors: Amplified reference gene primers provided the basis for estimating nucleated cell counts. Profiling relied on immunoSEQ multiplex PCR, and the TCRdb table lists in-frame clones only, not all of them. V and J calls and clone size come straight from that table; D and trimming were deduced from the DNA. This table holds 200,000 to 250,000 clones, around 91% found once. Germline V lookup: CDR1 SGHVS, CDR2 FQNEAQ. J lost 4 bases, V lost 3 bases, and 3 bases had no gene match. This CDR3 has 14 amino acids. Sequencing was carried out using peripheral blood. The rearrangement uses TRBV7-8 and TRBJ1-2; 9 bases agree with TRBD1. The receptor was isolated from a woman between 40 and 55 years old with acute or convalescent COVID-19. CDR3 amino acids: CASSLGQGLYGYTF. CDR3 in DNA: TGTGCCAGCAGCTTGGGACAGGGCCTCTATGGCTACACCTTC.